This T cell receptor (beta chain) was recorded in a study of cytomegalovirus exposure and HLA in healthy donors. CDR1 SEHNR and CDR2 FQNEAQ come from the germline V gene (reference sequence). This CDR3 comprises 15 residues. Study-wide points: Rarity held for most TCR sequences, but there were some public TCRs that occurred in many donors. The authors assumed roughly uniform sequencing depth across donors for presence/absence analyses.

In regard to this clone: Its target is unknown. An end of the junction does not agree with germline; a read error may underlie this.

The PCR made use of 60 Vbeta and 13 Jbeta primers. Clones were read by immunoSEQ multiplex PCR, and TCRdb kept only the in-frame ones, dropping some. In the table there are tens of thousands of clones, 80% of which are singletons. Those who donated were healthy bone marrow donors. This receptor was taken from a woman aged 45-65 years in good health and CMV-seropositive. The chain carries TRBV7-9 and TRBJ2-2, with TRBD1 as a possible D gene (5 bases). The sample was PBMCs. Here the CDR3 DNA reads TGTTCCAGCAGCCCCCTGACAGAGAACACCGGGGAGCTGTTTTTT. Residues: CSSSPLTENTGELFF.